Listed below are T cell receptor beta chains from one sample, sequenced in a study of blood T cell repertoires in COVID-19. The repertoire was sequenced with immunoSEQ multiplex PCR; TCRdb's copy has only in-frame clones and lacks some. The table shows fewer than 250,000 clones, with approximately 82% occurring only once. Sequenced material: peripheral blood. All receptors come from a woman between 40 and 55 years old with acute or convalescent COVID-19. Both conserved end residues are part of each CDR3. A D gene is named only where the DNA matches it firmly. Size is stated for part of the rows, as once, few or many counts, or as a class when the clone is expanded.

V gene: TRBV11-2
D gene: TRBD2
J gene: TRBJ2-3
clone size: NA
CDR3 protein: CASSLGRGGVTDTQYF
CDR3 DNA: TGTGCCAGCAGCTTAGGGCGCGGGGGAGTCACAGATACGCAGTATTTT

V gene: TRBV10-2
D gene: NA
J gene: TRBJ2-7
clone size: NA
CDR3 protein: CASSPDRISYEQYF
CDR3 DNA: TGCGCCAGCAGCCCCGACAGGATCTCCTACGAGCAGTACTTC

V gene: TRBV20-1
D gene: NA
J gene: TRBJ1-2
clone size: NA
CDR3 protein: CSASNTVSLYGYTF
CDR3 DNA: TGCAGTGCTAGTAACACCGTTAGCCTCTATGGCTACACCTTC

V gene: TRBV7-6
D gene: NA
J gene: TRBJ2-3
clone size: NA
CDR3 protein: CASSLIKGLRDTQYF
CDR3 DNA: TGTGCCAGCAGCTTAATCAAGGGGCTCCGAGATACGCAGTATTTT

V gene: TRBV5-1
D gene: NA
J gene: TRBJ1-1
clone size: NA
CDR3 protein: CASRQGLNTEAFF
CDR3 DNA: TGCGCCAGCAGACAGGGCTTGAACACTGAAGCTTTCTTT

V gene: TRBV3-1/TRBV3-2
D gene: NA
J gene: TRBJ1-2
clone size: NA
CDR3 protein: CASSHSAGVRGSGYTF
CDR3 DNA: TGTGCCAGCAGTCACTCTGCAGGAGTTCGGGGGTCTGGCTACACCTTC

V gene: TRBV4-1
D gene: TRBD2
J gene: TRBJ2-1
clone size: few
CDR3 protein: CASSQGTGGDNEQFF
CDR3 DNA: TGCGCCAGCAGCCAAGGTACGGGGGGGGACAATGAGCAGTTCTTC

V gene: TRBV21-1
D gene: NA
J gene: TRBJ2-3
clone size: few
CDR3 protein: CASSHPRAGEDTQYF
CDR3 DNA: TGTGCCAGCAGCCACCCTAGAGCGGGGGAAGATACGCAGTATTTT

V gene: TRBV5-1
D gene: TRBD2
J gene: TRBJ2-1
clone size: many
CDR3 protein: CASSLEAASGGYNEQFF
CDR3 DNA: TGCGCCAGCAGCTTGGAGGCGGCTAGCGGGGGCTACAATGAGCAGTTCTTC

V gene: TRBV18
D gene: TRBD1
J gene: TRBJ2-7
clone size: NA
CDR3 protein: CASSPGTGPKYEQYF
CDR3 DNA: TGTGCCAGCTCACCTGGGACAGGGCCTAAGTACGAGCAGTACTTC

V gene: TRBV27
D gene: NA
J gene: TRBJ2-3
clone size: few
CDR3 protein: CASSLGTDTQYF
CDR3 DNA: TGTGCCAGCAGTCTAGGCACAGATACGCAGTATTTT

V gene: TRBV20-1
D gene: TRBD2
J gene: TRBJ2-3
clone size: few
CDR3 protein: CSAVAGDTQYF
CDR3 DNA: TGCAGTGCTGTAGCGGGAGATACGCAGTATTTT

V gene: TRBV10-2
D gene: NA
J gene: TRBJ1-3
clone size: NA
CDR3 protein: CASSRQKSSGNTIYF
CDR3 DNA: TGCGCCAGCAGCCGACAGAAAAGCTCTGGAAACACCATATATTTT

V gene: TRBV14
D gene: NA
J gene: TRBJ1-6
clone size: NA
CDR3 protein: CASSNRQDGSPLHF
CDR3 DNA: TGTGCCAGCAGCAATCGACAGGACGGCTCACCCCTCCACTTT

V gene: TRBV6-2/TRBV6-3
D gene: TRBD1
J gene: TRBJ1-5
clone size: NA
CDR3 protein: CASSYPGTGEYNQPQHF
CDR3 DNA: TGTGCCAGCAGTTACCCCGGGACAGGGGAATATAATCAGCCCCAGCATTTT

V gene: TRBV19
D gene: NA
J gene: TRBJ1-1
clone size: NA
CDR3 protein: CASRDTKRGLMNTEAFF
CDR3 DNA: TGTGCCAGTAGAGACACGAAAAGGGGACTCATGAACACTGAAGCTTTCTTT

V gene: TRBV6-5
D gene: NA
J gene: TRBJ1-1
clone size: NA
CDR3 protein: CASSYGQGNTEAFF
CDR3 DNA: TGTGCCAGCAGTTACGGGCAGGGAAACACTGAAGCTTTCTTT

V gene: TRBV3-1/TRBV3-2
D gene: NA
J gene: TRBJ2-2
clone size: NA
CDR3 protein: CASSPSSAGELFF
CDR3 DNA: TGTGCCAGCAGCCCCTCCTCCGCCGGGGAGCTGTTTTTT

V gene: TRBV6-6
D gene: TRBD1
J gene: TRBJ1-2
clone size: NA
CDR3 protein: CASSRRDSANYGYTF
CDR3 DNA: TGTGCCAGCAGTAGGAGGGACAGCGCTAACTATGGCTACACCTTC

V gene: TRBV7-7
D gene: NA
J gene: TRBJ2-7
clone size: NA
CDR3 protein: CASSLRTVDEQYF
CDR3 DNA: TGTGCCAGCAGCCTTCGGACAGTGGACGAGCAGTACTTC

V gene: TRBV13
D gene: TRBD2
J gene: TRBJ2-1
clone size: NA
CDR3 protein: CASSRGLAGSYNEQFF
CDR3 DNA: TGTGCCAGCAGCCGAGGACTAGCGGGCTCCTACAATGAGCAGTTCTTC

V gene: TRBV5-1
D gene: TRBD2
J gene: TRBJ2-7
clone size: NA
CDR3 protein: CASSPERGIREQYF
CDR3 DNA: TGCGCCAGCAGCCCAGAGCGGGGGATCAGGGAGCAGTACTTC

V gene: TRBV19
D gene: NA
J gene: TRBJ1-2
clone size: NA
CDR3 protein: CASSKTETGGYTF
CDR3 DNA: TGTGCCAGTAGTAAGACAGAAACTGGCGGCTACACCTTC

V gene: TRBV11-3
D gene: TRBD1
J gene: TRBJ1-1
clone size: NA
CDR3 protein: CASSLAGGPNTEAFF
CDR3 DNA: TGTGCCAGCAGCTTAGCAGGGGGCCCAAACACTGAAGCTTTCTTT

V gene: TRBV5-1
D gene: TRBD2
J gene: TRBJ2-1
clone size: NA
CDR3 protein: CASSLGLAGSNEQFF
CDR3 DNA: TGCGCCAGCAGCTTGGGTCTAGCGGGGAGCAATGAGCAGTTCTTC

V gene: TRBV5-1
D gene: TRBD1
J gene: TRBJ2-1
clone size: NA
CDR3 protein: CASTDRTGAHSYNEQFF
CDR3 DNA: TGCGCCAGCACCGACCGGACAGGGGCTCACTCCTACAATGAGCAGTTCTTC

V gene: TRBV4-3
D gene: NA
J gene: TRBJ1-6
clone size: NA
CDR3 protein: CASSQDGNRNSPLHF
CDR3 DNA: TGCGCCAGCAGCCAAGATGGAAACAGAAATTCACCCCTCCACTTT